These 27 T cell receptor beta chains came from one sample sequenced in a study of cytotoxic CD8 clonotypes in ibrutinib-treated CLL. Sequencing was performed with immunoSEQ multiplex PCR; in TCRdb, only in-frame clones are kept and a portion is missing. The repertoire has some 300,000 clones, around four fifths of them found once; the top ten carry 6.5% to 8.5%. The sample here was PBMCs, taken before ibrutinib treatment. All receptors come from a human donor with chronic lymphocytic leukemia.

The gene calls are TRBV15 and TRBJ1-5, with TRBD1 as a possible D gene (5 bases). V lost 0 bases to trimming and J lost 2 bases, with 11 bases between them. Germline V gene sequence: CDR1 LNHNV, CDR2 YYDKDF (reference sequence). The CDR3 covers 16 residues. In nucleotides, the CDR3 is TGTGCCACCAGCAGAGATAGGCAGGGCGGCAATCAGCCCCAGCATTTT. Translation: CATSRDRQGGNQPQHF.

The rearrangement links TRBV19 to TRBJ2-1; D uncertain. Germline-derived CDR1 and CDR2 are LNHDA and SQIVND (reference sequence). The CDR3 spans 12 residues. Trimming stripped 5 bases from V and 4 bases from J, with 6 bases between. As DNA, the CDR3 is TGTGCCAGTAGTTCCGGATACAATGAGCAGTTCTTC. Translated, it gives CASSSGYNEQFF.

The rearrangement links TRBV29-1 to TRBJ2-1, with 12 bases matching TRBD2. The trim removed 3 bases at V and 7 bases at J, leaving 10 bases unmatched. In germline, CDR1 is SQVTM, CDR2 ANQGSEA. The CDR3 spans 16 residues. The CDR3 spells CSVELAGGPGGNEQFF. CDR3 DNA sequence: TGCAGCGTTGAGCTAGCGGGAGGGCCAGGGGGGAATGAGCAGTTCTTC.

This chain joins TRBV19 and TRBJ1-2, with 7 nucleotides matching TRBD1. CDR1 and CDR2 (germline): LNHDA, SQIVND (reference sequence). The CDR3 is 14 amino acids. Trimming removed 5 bases from V and 4 bases from J; junction bases left unmatched: 7. CDR3 in DNA: TGTGCCAGTAGTCGAAGGGACAGCTCCTATGGCTACACCTTC. Its protein product is CASSRRDSSYGYTF.

The chain carries TRBV6-4 and TRBJ2-1; no clear D. The CDR3 totals 13 residues. The V end lost 4 bases, the J end lost 5 bases, and 9 bases lay between the germline ends. Looked up from germline, CDR1 is MRHNA and CDR2 is SNTAGT. CDR3 nucleotide sequence: TGTGCCAGCAGTGTACAAGCGAACAATGAGCAGTTCTTC. Residues: CASSVQANNEQFF.

The gene calls are TRBV6-1 and TRBJ1-2, with D unresolved. The CDR3 extends over 14 amino acids. The germline V gene encodes CDR1 MNHNS and CDR2 SASEGT. Trimming cost V 8 bases and J 3 bases, with 16 bases left between them. The CDR3 loop reads CASRKIQMDYGYTF. CDR3 DNA: TGTGCCAGCCGGAAGATACAAATGGACTATGGCTACACCTTC.

DNA of the CDR3: TGTGCCAGCAGTTACTCTTACGCCACAGATACGCAGTATTTT. Translated, it gives CASSYSYATDTQYF. The chain carries TRBV6-6 and TRBJ2-3; no firm D call. V gave up 0 bases and J gave up 2 bases, with 6 bases separating them. Germline V gene lookup returns CDR1 MNHNY and CDR2 SVGAGI (reference sequence). The CDR3 totals 14 residues.

The V gene is TRBV5-6, the J gene TRBJ1-5, with D maybe TRBD1 (6 bases). Trimming stripped 2 bases from V and 4 bases from J, with 10 bases between. The V gene's germline CDR1 is SGHDT and CDR2 YYEEEE. This CDR3 is 14 amino acids long. CDR3 amino acids: CASSFKDRNQPQHF. DNA of the CDR3: TGTGCCAGCAGCTTCAAGGACAGAAATCAGCCCCAGCATTTT.

In this sample, this clone turned up once. The chain combines TRBV7-9 with TRBJ1-4, with 9 positions matching TRBD1. The germline gives CDR1 SEHNR, CDR2 FQNEAQ (reference sequence). With V trimmed by 5 bases and J by 4 bases, 5 bases remained unmatched. CDR3 length: 15 residues. CDR3 amino acids: CASSPRQGDNEKLFF. The CDR3 coding sequence is TGTGCCAGCAGCCCGCGACAGGGGGATAATGAAAAACTGTTTTTT.

The chain couples TRBV7-2 to TRBJ2-7; no clear D. The CDR3 consists of 14 residues. Germline assignment: CDR1 SGHTA and CDR2 FQGNSA. V was pared by 2 bases and J by 0 bases, with 8 bases between. CDR3 DNA: TGTGCCAGCAGCTTATTCCAGAGCTCCTACGAGCAGTACTTC. This gives the protein CASSLFQSSYEQYF.

The table lists this clone with a few counts. V usage is TRBV19 and J usage is TRBJ1-5, with D unresolved. From germline, CDR1 is LNHDA and CDR2 SQIVND (reference sequence). Trimming cost V 3 bases and J 5 bases, with 17 bases left between them. The CDR3 loop spans 16 amino acids. The CDR3 DNA reads TGTGCCAGTAGTATCTCAGGTCATGGTTCGTATCAGCCCCAGCATTTT. Protein sequence: CASSISGHGSYQPQHF.

V gene TRBV28 combines with J gene TRBJ1-2; 8 bases fit TRBD1. CDR1 and CDR2 (germline): MDHEN, SYDVKM. J was trimmed by 4 bases and V by 1 base; bases with no gene match: 2. The CDR3 is made up of 14 amino acids. The CDR3 region has the DNA TGTGCCAGCAGTTTATCTACAGGGGGCTATGGCTACACCTTC. It is translated as CASSLSTGGYGYTF.

The genes are TRBV7-8 and TRBJ2-3; 9 bases are a match to TRBD1. After removal of 6 bases from V and 3 bases from J, the junction contained 1 base not matched to a gene. Germline V gives CDR1 SGHVS, CDR2 FQNEAQ. This CDR3 spans 13 amino acids. CDR3 DNA sequence: TGTGCCAGCAGGACAGGGGGAACAGATACGCAGTATTTT. This translates into CASRTGGTDTQYF.

The chain has TRBV27 and TRBJ2-7; possibly TRBD2 for D (6 bases). Trimming took off 4 bases at V and 9 bases at J, with 16 bases between the two ends. Per germline, CDR1 MNHEY and CDR2 SMNVEV (reference sequence). The length of the CDR3 is 13 residues. Here the CDR3 reads CASSSIRLGGQYF. CDR3 DNA: TGTGCCAGCAGTTCAATTCGCCTGGGGGGGCAGTACTTC.

The chain employs TRBV7-9 and TRBJ1-5; 8 positions match TRBD1. Germline V gives CDR1 SEHNR, CDR2 FQNEAQ (reference sequence). Germline trimming cut 3 bases from V and 6 bases from J; bases unmatched to any gene: 10. The CDR3 sequence is 16 residues long. CDR3 region: CASSLGGQGVAQPQHF. CDR3 nucleotide sequence: TGTGCCAGCAGCTTGGGCGGACAGGGTGTTGCTCAGCCCCAGCATTTT. Full variable domain (missing parts from reference TRBV7-9 and TRBJ1-5): DTGVSQNPRHKITKRGQNVTFRCDPISEHNRLYWYRQTLGQGPEFLTYFQNEAQLEKSRLLSDRFSAERPKGSFSTLEIQRTEQGDSAMYLCASSLGGQGVAQPQHFGDGTRLSIL.

This chain uses TRBV9 with TRBJ2-6, with 8 bases lining up with TRBD2. After removal of 4 bases from V and 0 bases from J, the junction contained 9 bases not matched to a gene. This CDR3 contains 18 residues. From germline, CDR1 is SGDLS and CDR2 YYNGEE. CDR3 DNA sequence: TGTGCCAGCAGCCCCCGGATAGCGGGACGCTCTGGGGCCAACGTCCTGACTTTC. It specifies CASSPRIAGRSGANVLTF.

The CDR3 spells CASTRGGAYTDTQYF. The CDR3 DNA reads as TGTGCCAGCACACGGGGGGGGGCCTACACAGATACGCAGTATTTT. The J gene is TRBJ2-3, the V gene TRBV6-5, with 8 nucleotides matching TRBD2. This CDR3 contains 15 residues. Per germline, CDR1 MNHEY and CDR2 SVGAGI. J was trimmed by 2 bases and V by 7 bases; bases with no gene match: 8.

This clone turned up a few times. The V gene is TRBV19, the J gene TRBJ2-7; D unclear. Germline loops: CDR1 LNHDA, CDR2 SQIVND (reference sequence). CDR3 length equals 11 residues. V gave up 7 bases and J gave up 1 base, with 5 bases separating them. For the CDR3, the DNA is TGTGCCAGTAAGGGTTCCTACGAGCAGTACTTC. Translation: CASKGSYEQYF.

V gene TRBV6-4 combines with J gene TRBJ2-6; D possibly corresponds to TRBD2 (5 bases). The V and J ends lost 2 bases and 0 bases respectively, with 5 bases between them. Germline CDR1 is MRHNA and CDR2 is SNTAGT. This CDR3 comprises 15 residues. The CDR3 protein is CASSDGSSGANVLTF. The DNA for the CDR3 is TGTGCCAGCAGTGACGGGAGCTCTGGGGCCAACGTCCTGACTTTC.

This clone was detected only a few times. The rearrangement links TRBV6-1 to TRBJ2-7; D unclear. The germline V gene encodes CDR1 MNHNS and CDR2 SASEGT. V was pared by 0 bases and J by 3 bases, with 12 bases between. The length of the CDR3 is 15 residues. The CDR3, as DNA: TGTGCCAGCAGTGAAGCGCTTGGGGTCGGCTACGAGCAGTACTTC. This translates into CASSEALGVGYEQYF.

The chain carries TRBV7-2 and TRBJ2-1; D is perhaps TRBD2 (6 bases). The CDR3 extends over 13 amino acids. V lost 4 bases, J lost 7 bases, and 11 bases lay in between. Germline CDR1 and CDR2: SGHTA and FQGNSA. The CDR3 loop is CASSSGLVNEQFF. The CDR3 coding sequence is TGTGCCAGCAGCTCGGGACTGGTAAATGAGCAGTTCTTC.

The rearrangement uses TRBV5-4 and TRBJ1-2; tentative D call: TRBD1 (5 bases). The CDR3 length is 15 residues. Trimming stripped 0 bases from V and 7 bases from J, with 16 bases between. The germline V gene encodes CDR1 SGHNT and CDR2 YYREEE (reference sequence). CDR3 nucleotide sequence: TGTGCCAGCAGCTTGGGTTCGGGCCGGGGGACTGGCTACACCTTC. It yields the protein CASSLGSGRGTGYTF.

The chain carries TRBV5-5 and TRBJ1-1; D remains unclear. The V end lost 5 bases, the J end lost 0 bases, and 14 bases lay between the germline ends. The CDR3 loop spans 15 amino acids. Germline CDR1 SGHKS, CDR2 YYEKEE (reference sequence). In nucleotides, the CDR3 is TGTGCCAGCAGACCTACGCCAAAACTGAACACTGAAGCTTTCTTT. Translating it yields CASRPTPKLNTEAFF.

This chain joins TRBV30 and TRBJ1-1; 10 positions match TRBD1. This CDR3 is 14 amino acids long. Germline CDR1 GTSNPN, CDR2 SVGIG (reference sequence). V dropped 2 bases and J dropped 7; count of bases not matched to a gene: 7. The CDR3 reads CAWSFGQGGSEAFF. The CDR3 DNA sequence: TGTGCCTGGAGTTTCGGACAGGGGGGGAGTGAAGCTTTCTTT.

This clone came up a few times. Compared with germline, one end of the junction differs, possibly owing to a read error. The chain combines TRBV11-2 with TRBJ2-2; TRBD1 agrees at 11 bases. CDR3 size: 16 residues. In germline, CDR1 is SGHAT, CDR2 FQNNGV. Here the CDR3 reads CASSLGQGAFYGELFF. CDR3 nucleotide sequence: TGTGCCAGCAGTTTAGGACAGGGGGCGTTTTACGGGGAGCTGTTTTTT.

The chain couples TRBV18 to TRBJ2-2, with D tentatively TRBD1 or TRBD2 (6 bases each). Per germline, CDR1 KGHSH and CDR2 LQKENI. The CDR3 is 16 amino acids. Trimming shortened V by 6 bases and J by 0 bases, and 14 bases separated the two germline ends. The CDR3 sequence: CASSNWGAPNTGELFF. CDR3 sequence (DNA): TGTGCCAGCTCGAACTGGGGGGCCCCGAACACCGGGGAGCTGTTTTTT.

The gene calls are TRBV28 and TRBJ2-1, with a possible D match to TRBD2 (5 bases). The germline V and J ends were trimmed by 7 bases and 3 bases, with 16 bases remaining between them. Germline assignment: CDR1 MDHEN and CDR2 SYDVKM. The CDR3 covers 15 residues. The CDR3: CASTLSDSNYNEQFF. The CDR3 coding sequence is TGTGCCAGCACCCTTTCGGACTCGAACTACAATGAGCAGTTCTTC.